Listed below are T cell receptor beta chains from one sample, sequenced in a study of blood T cell repertoires in COVID-19. Assay: immunoSEQ multiplex PCR; the TCRdb copy retains only in-frame clones and omits some. The sample lists 150,000 to 200,000 clones; about 81% were seen once. What was sequenced was peripheral blood. The source of these receptors is an elderly woman with acute or convalescent COVID-19. CDR3s include the opening cysteine and the closing phenylalanine or tryptophan. The D gene is left open where the match is weak. Some rows mark clone size as missing; the rest say once, few, many or name a class of expanded clone.

V: TRBV28
length: 15
J: TRBJ2-7
D: TRBD2
size: .
DNA: TGTGCCAGCGAAGAAAAGACTAGCGGGAGATACGAGCAGTACTTC
CDR3: CASEEKTSGRYEQYF

V: TRBV2
length: 15
J: TRBJ1-4
D: .
size: once
DNA: TGTGCCAGCATACAGGGTTCGGCAACTAATGAAAAACTGTTTTTT
CDR3: CASIQGSATNEKLFF

V: TRBV18
length: 16
J: TRBJ2-2
D: .
size: .
DNA: TGTGCCAGCTCACCGACAGGCCCATCGAACACCGGGGAGCTGTTTTTT
CDR3: CASSPTGPSNTGELFF

V: TRBV6-5
length: 15
J: TRBJ1-5
D: TRBD1
size: .
DNA: TGTGCCAGCAGTCGGACAGGGGCAAGCAATCAGCCCCAGCATTTT
CDR3: CASSRTGASNQPQHF

V: TRBV7-2
length: 13
J: TRBJ2-3
D: TRBD1
size: .
DNA: TGTGCCAGCAGCGATGGGACAGCAGATACGCAGTATTTT
CDR3: CASSDGTADTQYF

V: TRBV14
length: 16
J: TRBJ2-2
D: .
size: .
DNA: TGTGCCAGCAGCCAAATACAGGGGAGGTACACCGGGGAGCTGTTTTTT
CDR3: CASSQIQGRYTGELFF

V: TRBV6-4
length: 17
J: TRBJ2-7
D: TRBD2
size: once
DNA: TGTGCCAGCAGTGACCCGGGACTAGCGGGAGATGAATACGAGCAGTACTTC
CDR3: CASSDPGLAGDEYEQYF

V: TRBV18
length: 17
J: TRBJ2-3
D: TRBD2
size: .
DNA: TGTGCCAGCTCACCACGTTCTGGTAGCGGGAGCCCAGATACGCAGTATTTT
CDR3: CASSPRSGSGSPDTQYF

V: TRBV24-1
length: 18
J: TRBJ2-1
D: .
size: .
DNA: TGTGCCACCAGTGACACCACCCTACTGAAGGGGGCCTACAATGAGCAGTTCTTC
CDR3: CATSDTTLLKGAYNEQFF

V: TRBV4-2
length: 18
J: TRBJ2-1
D: .
size: few
DNA: TGTGCCAGCAGCCAAGGTTCGCCGGGACACCGGATTTCCAATGAGCAGTTCTTC
CDR3: CASSQGSPGHRISNEQFF

V: TRBV29-1
length: 12
J: TRBJ1-2
D: .
size: .
DNA: TGCAGCGTCGTACCAGCTAACTATGGCTACACCTTC
CDR3: CSVVPANYGYTF

V: TRBV5-1
length: 14
J: TRBJ1-1
D: TRBD1
size: .
DNA: TGCGCCAGCAGCTATGGACAGGCCAGCACTGAAGCTTTCTTT
CDR3: CASSYGQASTEAFF

V: TRBV5-4
length: 16
J: TRBJ1-5
D: .
size: .
DNA: TGTGCCAGCAGCCCCCGGACAGATCCCATCAATCAGCCCCAGCATTTT
CDR3: CASSPRTDPINQPQHF

V: TRBV7-2
length: 13
J: TRBJ1-5
D: .
size: .
DNA: TGTGCCAGCAGCTTAGACCCGGACAGGCCCCAGCATTTT
CDR3: CASSLDPDRPQHF

V: TRBV7-9
length: 15
J: TRBJ2-7
D: TRBD2
size: .
DNA: TGTGCCAGCACCCCCCGGGTGGGGGGGTACTACGAGCAGTACTTC
CDR3: CASTPRVGGYYEQYF

V: TRBV3-1/TRBV3-2
length: 14
J: TRBJ2-5
D: .
size: .
DNA: TGTGCCAGCAGCCAAGAACTCTGGCGGGGCACCCAGTACTTC
CDR3: CASSQELWRGTQYF

V: TRBV19
length: 14
J: TRBJ2-2
D: TRBD2
size: .
DNA: TGTGCCAGTAGTAATATCGGGGGGACCGGGGAGCTGTTTTTT
CDR3: CASSNIGGTGELFF

V: TRBV29-1
length: 14
J: TRBJ2-7
D: TRBD1
size: .
DNA: TGCAGCGTTGAATCCGACAGGGGTATCTACGAGCAGTACTTC
CDR3: CSVESDRGIYEQYF

V: TRBV27
length: 15
J: TRBJ2-7
D: .
size: .
DNA: TGTGCCAGCAGTCCACGGAGACAGGCAGCCTACGAGCAGTACTTC
CDR3: CASSPRRQAAYEQYF

V: TRBV11-2
length: 16
J: TRBJ1-2
D: .
size: .
DNA: TGTGCCAGCAGCTCCATTCGGGGGAAAGAGGACTATGGCTACACCTTC
CDR3: CASSSIRGKEDYGYTF

V: TRBV7-9
length: 15
J: TRBJ2-3
D: TRBD1
size: few
DNA: TGTGCCAGCAGCTCACACACGACAGGGTCGGATACGCAGTATTTT
CDR3: CASSSHTTGSDTQYF

V: TRBV25-1
length: 14
J: TRBJ1-3
D: TRBD1
size: .
DNA: TGTGCCAGCAGTGAGGACAGGACTGGAAACACCATATATTTT
CDR3: CASSEDRTGNTIYF

V: TRBV9
length: 13
J: TRBJ1-1
D: TRBD1
size: .
DNA: TGTGCCAGCAGCGCAGCAGGGGGCACTGAAGCTTTCTTT
CDR3: CASSAAGGTEAFF

V: TRBV9
length: 14
J: TRBJ1-1
D: .
size: .
DNA: TGTGCCAGCAGCGCTCGGACAGCGAACACTGAAGCTTTCTTT
CDR3: CASSARTANTEAFF

V: TRBV27
length: 14
J: TRBJ1-6
D: TRBD1
size: few
DNA: TGTGCCAGCAAAAAACCCAGGGGGCTGTCACCCCTCCACTTT
CDR3: CASKKPRGLSPLHF

V: TRBV6-6
length: 17
J: TRBJ2-3
D: TRBD2
size: .
DNA: TGTGCCAGCAGTCCTAGCGGGGGGGCAGGTAACACAGATACGCAGTATTTT
CDR3: CASSPSGGAGNTDTQYF

V: TRBV6-5
length: 16
J: TRBJ2-1
D: TRBD2
size: .
DNA: TGTGCCAGCAGTTACTTTAGCGGGAGGACTAGGGAGGAGCAGTTCTTC
CDR3: CASSYFSGRTREEQFF

V: TRBV5-4
length: 17
J: TRBJ2-1
D: .
size: once
DNA: TGTGCCAGCAGCTTGTCCGGCTTCGGCACTTCGTGGGGCGAGCAGTTCTTC
CDR3: CASSLSGFGTSWGEQFF

V: TRBV5-1
length: 14
J: TRBJ2-3
D: .
size: .
DNA: TGCGCCAGCAGAAACGGACAGTCCACAGATACGCAGTATTTT
CDR3: CASRNGQSTDTQYF

V: TRBV29-1
length: 13
J: TRBJ1-1
D: TRBD1
size: .
DNA: TGCAGCGGAAGACAGGGGGCTAACACTGAAGCTTTCTTT
CDR3: CSGRQGANTEAFF

V: TRBV7-9
length: 14
J: TRBJ1-2
D: .
size: .
DNA: TGTGCCAGCAGCCCAGGGAAGGTGGGGTTTGGCTACACCTTC
CDR3: CASSPGKVGFGYTF

V: TRBV27
length: 14
J: TRBJ1-1
D: TRBD1
size: .
DNA: TGTGCCAGCAGTCCCCCAGGGGGCCGCACTGAAGCTTTCTTT
CDR3: CASSPPGGRTEAFF

V: TRBV25-1
length: 12
J: TRBJ1-2
D: .
size: few
DNA: TGTGCCAGCAATTCAGGAGGCTATGGCTACACCTTC
CDR3: CASNSGGYGYTF

V: TRBV18
length: 14
J: TRBJ1-1
D: .
size: .
DNA: TGTGCCAGCTCTGTAGGGGAGGTGAACACTGAAGCTTTCTTT
CDR3: CASSVGEVNTEAFF

V: TRBV10-2
length: 14
J: TRBJ2-2
D: .
size: .
DNA: TGCGCCAGCAGTGGACTCGGAACCACCGGGGAGCTGTTTTTT
CDR3: CASSGLGTTGELFF

V: TRBV7-2
length: 15
J: TRBJ2-2
D: TRBD2
size: .
DNA: TGTGCCAGCAGCTTCAAGCGGGGGAACACCGGGGAGCTGTTTTTT
CDR3: CASSFKRGNTGELFF

V: TRBV7-9
length: 14
J: TRBJ2-7
D: TRBD1
size: .
DNA: TGTGCCAGCAGCTCTCCGGGACAGTCCTACGAGCAGTACTTC
CDR3: CASSSPGQSYEQYF

V: TRBV7-2
length: 15
J: TRBJ2-3
D: .
size: .
DNA: TGTGCCAGCAGCTTAGGGGGAGACGACACAGATACGCAGTATTTT
CDR3: CASSLGGDDTDTQYF

V: TRBV5-5
length: 17
J: TRBJ2-3
D: TRBD2
size: .
DNA: TGTGCCAGCAGCCCTACGCGCAGCGGGAGGGGGGCAGATACGCAGTATTTT
CDR3: CASSPTRSGRGADTQYF

V: TRBV21-1
length: 20
J: TRBJ1-5
D: .
size: .
DNA: TGTGCCAGCAGCGCCCGCCTTGGACAGGGGCCTACGAGGAGCAATCAGCCCCAGCATTTT
CDR3: CASSARLGQGPTRSNQPQHF

V: TRBV3-1/TRBV3-2
length: 13
J: TRBJ1-2
D: TRBD1
size: many
DNA: TGTGCCAGCAGCCACCTTACAGGGGATGGCTACACCTTC
CDR3: CASSHLTGDGYTF

V: TRBV7-8
length: 15
J: TRBJ2-3
D: TRBD1
size: .
DNA: TGTGCCAGCAGCGCCCGGGACAGGGCCACAGATACGCAGTATTTT
CDR3: CASSARDRATDTQYF

V: TRBV11-2
length: 13
J: TRBJ1-1
D: .
size: .
DNA: TGTGCCAGCAGCTTAGGTGACAGAAATGAAGCTTTCTTT
CDR3: CASSLGDRNEAFF

V: TRBV27
length: 17
J: TRBJ2-7
D: .
size: .
DNA: TGTGCCAGCCGGAGCCGAGGTGACATCCGGGGCTCCTACGAGCAGTACTTC
CDR3: CASRSRGDIRGSYEQYF

V: TRBV15
length: 16
J: TRBJ2-2
D: .
size: .
DNA: TGTGCCACCAGCAGAGGGTCGGACAGAGCCACCGGGGAGCTGTTTTTT
CDR3: CATSRGSDRATGELFF

V: TRBV28
length: 12
J: TRBJ2-7
D: .
size: once
DNA: TGTGCCAGCAGTCGACAGGTTTACGAGCAGTACTTC
CDR3: CASSRQVYEQYF

V: TRBV29-1
length: 15
J: TRBJ1-1
D: .
size: .
DNA: TGCAGCGTCGGGGTGAGGCGGCTGATGAACACTGAAGCTTTCTTT
CDR3: CSVGVRRLMNTEAFF

V: TRBV2
length: 16
J: TRBJ2-2
D: TRBD2
size: .
DNA: TGTGCCAGCACTAGCGGGAGAAACTCGCGCACCGGGGAGCTGTTTTTT
CDR3: CASTSGRNSRTGELFF